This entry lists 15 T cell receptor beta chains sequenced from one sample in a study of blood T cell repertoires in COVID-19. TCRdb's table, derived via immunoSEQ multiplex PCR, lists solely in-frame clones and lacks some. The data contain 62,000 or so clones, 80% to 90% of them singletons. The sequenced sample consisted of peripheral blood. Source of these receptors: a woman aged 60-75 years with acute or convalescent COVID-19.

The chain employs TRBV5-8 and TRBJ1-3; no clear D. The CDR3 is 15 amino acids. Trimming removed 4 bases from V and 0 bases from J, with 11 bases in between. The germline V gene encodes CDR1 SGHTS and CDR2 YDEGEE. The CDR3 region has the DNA TGTGCCAGCAGCCCGGGAGGAAACTCTGGAAACACCATATATTTT. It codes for CASSPGGNSGNTIYF. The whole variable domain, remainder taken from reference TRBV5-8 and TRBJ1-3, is EAGVTQSPTHLIKTRGQQATLRCSPISGHTSVYWYQQALGLGLQFLLWYDEGEERNRGNFPPRFSGRQFPNYSSELNVNALELEDSALYLCASSPGGNSGNTIYFGEGSWLTVV.

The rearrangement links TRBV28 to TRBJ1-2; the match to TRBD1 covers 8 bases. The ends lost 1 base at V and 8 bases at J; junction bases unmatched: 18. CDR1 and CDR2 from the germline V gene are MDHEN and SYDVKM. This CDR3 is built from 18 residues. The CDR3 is CASSLSPKTDRDSEGYTF. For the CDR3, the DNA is TGTGCCAGCAGTTTATCCCCCAAGACGGACAGGGACTCCGAGGGCTACACCTTC.

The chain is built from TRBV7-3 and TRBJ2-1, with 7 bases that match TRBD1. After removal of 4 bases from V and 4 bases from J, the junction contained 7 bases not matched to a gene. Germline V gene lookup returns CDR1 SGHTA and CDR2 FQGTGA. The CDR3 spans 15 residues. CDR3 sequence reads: CASSSDGTAYNEQFF. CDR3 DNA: TGTGCCAGCAGCTCCGACGGGACAGCTTACAATGAGCAGTTCTTC. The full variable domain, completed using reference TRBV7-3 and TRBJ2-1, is GAGVSQTPSNKVTEKGKYVELRCDPISGHTALYWYRQSLGQGPEFLIYFQGTGAADDSGLPNDRFFAVRPEGSVSTLKIQRTERGDSAVYLCASSSDGTAYNEQFFGPGTRLTVL.

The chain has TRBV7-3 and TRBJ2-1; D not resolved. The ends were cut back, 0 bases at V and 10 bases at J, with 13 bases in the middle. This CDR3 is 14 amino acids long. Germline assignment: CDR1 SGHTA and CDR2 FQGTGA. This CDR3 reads CASSLTLGPSEQFF. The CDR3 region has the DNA TGTGCCAGCAGCTTAACTTTGGGCCCCAGCGAGCAGTTCTTC. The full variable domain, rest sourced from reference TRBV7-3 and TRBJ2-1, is GAGVSQTPSNKVTEKGKYVELRCDPISGHTALYWYRQSLGQGPEFLIYFQGTGAADDSGLPNDRFFAVRPEGSVSTLKIQRTERGDSAVYLCASSLTLGPSEQFFGPGTRLTVL.

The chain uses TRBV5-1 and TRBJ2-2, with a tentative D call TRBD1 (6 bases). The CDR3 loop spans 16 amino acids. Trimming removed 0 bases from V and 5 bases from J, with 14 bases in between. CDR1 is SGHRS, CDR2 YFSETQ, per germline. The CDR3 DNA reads TGCGCCAGCAGCTTGGTTGTGGACCAGGGGACCGGGGAGCTGTTTTTT. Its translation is CASSLVVDQGTGELFF.

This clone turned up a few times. The CDR3, as DNA: TGTGCCAGCAACATACAGAACAATGCTGACTACACCTTC. Translating it yields CASNIQNNADYTF. The V and J genes are TRBV6-5 and TRBJ1-2, with D hard to call. Germline values: CDR1 MNHEY, CDR2 SVGAGI. The CDR3 spans 13 residues. V was pared by 7 bases and J by 10 bases, with 19 bases between.

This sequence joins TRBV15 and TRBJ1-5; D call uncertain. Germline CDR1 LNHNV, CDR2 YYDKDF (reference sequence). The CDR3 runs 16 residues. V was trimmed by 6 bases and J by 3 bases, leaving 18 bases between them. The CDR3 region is CATSLEAGGYNQPQHF. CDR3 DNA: TGTGCCACCAGTCTCGAAGCGGGTGGTTACAATCAGCCCCAGCATTTT.

This CDR3 reads CASSQEGQGPPYEQYF. CDR3 DNA sequence: TGTGCCAGCAGCCAAGAGGGACAGGGCCCGCCCTACGAGCAGTACTTC. The rearrangement links TRBV3-1 (or the pseudogene TRBV3-2) to TRBJ2-7; 9 bases are a match to TRBD1. The length of the CDR3 is 16 residues. CDR1 LGHDT and CDR2 YNNKEL come from the germline V gene (reference sequence). The J segment lost 2 bases and the V segment lost 0 bases, leaving 5 bases of the junction unmatched.

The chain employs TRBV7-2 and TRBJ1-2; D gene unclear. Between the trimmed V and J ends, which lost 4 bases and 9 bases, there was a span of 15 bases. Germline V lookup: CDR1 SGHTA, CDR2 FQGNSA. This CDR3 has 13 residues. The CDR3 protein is CASSWEGSRSYTF. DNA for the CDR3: TGTGCCAGCAGCTGGGAAGGGAGTCGTAGCTACACCTTC.

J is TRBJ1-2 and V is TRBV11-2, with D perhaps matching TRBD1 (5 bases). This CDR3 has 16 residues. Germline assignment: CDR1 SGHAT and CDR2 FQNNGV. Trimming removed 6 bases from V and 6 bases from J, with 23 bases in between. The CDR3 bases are TGTGCCAGCAGTCCAACTCTGGCAGGGAACTTTAATGGCTACACCTTC. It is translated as CASSPTLAGNFNGYTF.

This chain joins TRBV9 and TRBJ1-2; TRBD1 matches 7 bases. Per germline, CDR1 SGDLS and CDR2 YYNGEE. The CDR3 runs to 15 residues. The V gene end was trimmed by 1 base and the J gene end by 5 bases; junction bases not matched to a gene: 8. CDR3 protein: CASSVQGQPDYGYTF. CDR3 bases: TGTGCCAGCAGCGTACAGGGACAGCCAGATTATGGCTACACCTTC.

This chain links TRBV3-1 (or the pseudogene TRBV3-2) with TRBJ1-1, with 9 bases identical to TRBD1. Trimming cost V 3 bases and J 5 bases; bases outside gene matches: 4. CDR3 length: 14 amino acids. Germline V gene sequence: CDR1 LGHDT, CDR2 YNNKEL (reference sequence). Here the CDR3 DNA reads TGTGCCAGCAGCCAGCCGGGACAGGGAACTGAAGCTTTCTTT. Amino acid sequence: CASSQPGQGTEAFF.

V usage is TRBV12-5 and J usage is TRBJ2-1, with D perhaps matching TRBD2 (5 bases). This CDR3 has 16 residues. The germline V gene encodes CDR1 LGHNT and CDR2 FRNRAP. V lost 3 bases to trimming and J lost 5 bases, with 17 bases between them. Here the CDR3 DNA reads TGTGCTAGTGGTTTTAATTGGAGGACGAGTAACAATGAGCAGTTCTTC. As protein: CASGFNWRTSNNEQFF.

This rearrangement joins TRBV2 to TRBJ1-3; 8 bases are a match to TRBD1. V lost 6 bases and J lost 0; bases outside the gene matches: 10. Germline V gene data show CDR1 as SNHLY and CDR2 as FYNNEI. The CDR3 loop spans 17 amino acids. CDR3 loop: CASSSRTGINSGNTIYF. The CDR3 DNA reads TGTGCCAGCAGCTCTAGGACAGGGATTAACTCTGGAAACACCATATATTTT.

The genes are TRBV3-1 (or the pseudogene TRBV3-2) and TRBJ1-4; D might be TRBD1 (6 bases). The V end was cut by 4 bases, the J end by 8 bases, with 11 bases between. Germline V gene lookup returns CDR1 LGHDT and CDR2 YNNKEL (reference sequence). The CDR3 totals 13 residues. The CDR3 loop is CASSLRTAEKLFF. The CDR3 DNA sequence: TGTGCCAGCAGCCTAAGGACAGCAGAAAAACTGTTTTTT.